This TCR beta chain was sequenced during a study of blood T cell repertoires in COVID-19. Study-wide context: Sites across the United States, Italy and Spain contributed samples from acute and convalescent COVID-19.

Germline V CDR1 and CDR2: LGHDT, YNNKEL (reference sequence). V dropped 7 bases and J dropped 7; count of bases not matched to a gene: 6. The CDR3 loop spans 15 amino acids. Across about two dozen US areas, participants ranged in age from about 18 to 100 years. Under the authors' procedure: Quantification of nucleated cells was approximated via reference gene primer amplification. The assay was immunoSEQ multiplex PCR, and TCRdb's table has in-frame clones only and misses some. D and trimming come from the DNA, and the V and J calls and clone size come from that table. The sample lists approximately 160,000 clones; around four fifths were seen once.

This chain uses TRBV3-1 (or the pseudogene TRBV3-2) with TRBJ2-2; 13 bases are a match to TRBD2. This clonotype originated in a woman aged 45-60 years who had recovered from COVID-19. The sample consisted of PBMCs or T cells enriched from blood (not recorded which). The CDR3 coding sequence is TGTGCCAGCATCGGACTAGCGGGGGCCCACGGGGAGCTGTTTTTT. Amino acid sequence: CASIGLAGAHGELFF.